This TCR beta chain was observed in a study of identical twins' blood T cells. This clonotype showed up just a few times. CDR1 LNHDA and CDR2 SQIVND come from the germline V gene (reference sequence). V gave up 5 bases and J gave up 0 bases, with 14 bases separating them. There are 15 residues in the CDR3. TCRdb called the 5' RACE reads again in MiXCR, with one record for every CDR3 protein. This table holds a few hundred thousand distinct CDR3 sequences, over 25% found once. The J gene is TRBJ2-7, the V gene TRBV19, with TRBD1 as a possible D gene (6 bases). This receptor was taken from a woman between 18 and 55 years old in good health. Sequenced: PBMCs. CDR3 nucleotide sequence: TGTGCCAGTAGTGCTCGACAGGCCCCCTCCTACGAGCAGTACTTC. The encoded protein is CASSARQAPSYEQYF.